This T cell receptor beta chain derives from a study of T cells in Graves' hyperthyroidism and ophthalmopathy. The study's findings and limits: Stable hyperthyroidism and ophthalmopathy were separated using 13 V-J signatures. Ophthalmopathy was predicted by the model a median of roughly 6 months ahead of onset.

This clonotype was counted many times. Its antigen remains unknown. Amplification targeted TCR beta CDR3 regions from RNA transcripts. A first-round RT-PCR of the TCR CDR3 used the HTBI primer set. TCRdb itself ran the multiplex PCR reads through MiXCR, one entry per CDR3 protein. This repertoire shows roughly 530,000 distinct CDR3 sequences, approximately 17% found once; its top ten account for 15% to 20%. Active moderate-to-severe ophthalmopathy, Clinical Activity Score at least 3, NOSPECS at least 4, under 3 months' duration. Exclusions: uncontrolled infection, other autoimmune disease, pregnancy, lactation. This clonotype was obtained from a young woman with Graves' ophthalmopathy. The material sequenced was blood.

The DNA for the CDR3 is TGCAGTGCTGTGACTAGCGGAAAGGGTTCCTACAATGAGCAGTTCTTC. It yields the protein CSAVTSGKGSYNEQFF. This rearrangement joins TRBV20-1 to TRBJ2-1; 9 bases are shared with TRBD2. Germline-derived CDR1 and CDR2 are DFQATT and SNEGSKA (reference sequence). The CDR3 has 16 residues. V trimming: 5 bases; J trimming: 1 base; junction bases outside the gene matches: 9.